This T cell receptor beta chain emerged from a study of T cells in Graves' hyperthyroidism and ophthalmopathy. Hyperthyroidism had been newly diagnosed in patients aged 18 to 65, and its duration was under 2 months. It was RNA transcripts that yielded the amplified TCR beta CDR3 regions. The HTBI primer set drove a first-round RT-PCR of the TCR CDR3. One entry per CDR3 protein results from TCRdb running MiXCR on the multiplex PCR reads. The sample carries 600,000 to 750,000 distinct CDR3 sequences, about 18% recorded once. This clonotype was seen repeatedly, ten times or more. This CDR3 spans 15 amino acids. From germline, CDR1 is SGHAT and CDR2 FQNNGV. V lost 5 bases and J 2 bases, leaving 15 bases between the germline ends.

The chain has TRBV11-2 and TRBJ1-2; TRBD1 might be the D (6 bases). The sample was blood. The TCR comes from a man aged 50-59 years with Graves' hyperthyroidism. CDR3 coding DNA: TGTGCCAGCAGCACCCACAGGGAGGCGAACTATGGCTACACCTTC. It yields the protein CASSTHREANYGYTF.